This TCR beta chain was sequenced for a study of beta chain features in type 1 diabetes (dated by TCRdb to 2017 to 2018). Looking at the study overall: Mean age, gender distribution, total cell number and subset yield did not differ between patients and healthy donors. The study compared TCRB repertoires of sorted circulating CD4+ T cell subsets between recently diagnosed type 1 diabetes patients and matched healthy donors. Regulatory and stem cell-like memory subsets were obtained from only 8 patients and roughly 8 healthy donors, while naive and central memory subsets were obtained from all 28 donors. A total of 107,917,701 sorted cells were examined across all samples, and the number of cells per subset was strongly correlated with RNA yield. On the study overall, not on this receptor specifically: Naive, central memory and regulatory TCRB repertoires appeared to be more alike among patients than among healthy donors. A moderate but significant shortening of TCRB CDR3 length was observed in type 1 diabetes patients in all four CD4+ subsets. Because small numbers of individuals were included in the HLA sub-analyses, any influence of HLA type on TCRB rearrangement was left unresolved. PCR might favor shorter templates, but patient and control samples were amplified and corrected together, so any skew would affect both groups equally. Because cDNA was sequenced instead of genomic DNA, highly expressing activated cells could be over-represented, though the groups showed no difference in activation or CD3 levels. Patients with type 1 diabetes made fewer insertions and deleted more nucleotides at VDJ recombination sites, implying thymic rearrangement abnormalities.

This clone was detected a few times. No cognate antigen has been identified for it. No base quality values were provided; no much bigger clone lies one nucleotide off. The entire isolated RNA was reverse transcribed using the High Capacity cDNA Reverse Transcription Kit, and thus expressed TCRB transcripts were sequenced. Deep immunoSEQ sequencing was applied to naive, central memory and regulatory T cell samples, giving an average of about 3.8 million total reads per sample. After sorted cells were lysed in RLT buffer, RNA was extracted with DNase-treated RNeasy Micro or Mini kits, with the choice depending on cell number. Each cell subset was processed separately to prevent cross-contamination, with patient and healthy donor samples processed together. TCRB sequences were amplified from cDNA with the immunoSEQ multiplex PCR, producing 87-bp fragments spanning the CDR3 region. The amplicons were sequenced using the Illumina HiSeq platform. The original pipeline was this. Synthetic template baselines were used to correct PCR bias computationally, reads within Hamming distance 2 were collapsed together, and singletons that could not be merged were discarded. Reads were aligned against IMGT so that V, D and J genes, CDR3 length and insertions or deletions at six rearrangement sites could be assigned. Within each subset, clonotype counts were normalized to the number of sorted cells before true diversity and Gini coefficients were calculated with the tcR R package. Repertoire sharing was quantified using the overlap coefficient calculated on TCRB nucleotide sequences. TCRdb took this table from immuneACCESS and kept in-frame rearrangements with V and J called. Such tables lack part of the clones; where checked against another copy, unresolved V genes explain under half of the gap, and the rest is unexplained. V, J and clone size derive from that table, while D and trimming were established from the DNA sequence. The sample includes fewer than 400,000 clones, with roughly 8.8% observed a single time. Around 1% of the sample is in the top ten clones.

Each donor gave one peripheral blood draw, averaging roughly 100 mL, which was collected into heparinised tubes. Using a panel that included CD45RO, CCR7, CD25, CD127, CD95 and CD27, naive, central memory, regulatory and stem cell-like memory CD4+ T cells were sorted on a BD FACSAria II. All sorted populations exceeded 95% purity. PBMCs were isolated immediately by Lymphoprep density gradient centrifugation and stained directly without culture. So that batch effects would be minimized, each experiment stained and sorted samples in pairs, pairing one healthy donor with one patient. Trimming at the junction amounts to 1 base on V and 10 bases on J, and the germline ends lie 14 bases apart. For CDR1 and CDR2, the germline V gene lists MNHNS and SASEGT. From its cysteine to its phenylalanine, the CDR3 spans 15 amino acids. Of the read, only the CDR3 DNA is kept; its 45 bases are in frame from base 1.

What was sequenced was central memory CD4+ T cells from blood. The sequence joins TRBV6-1 to TRBJ1-6; no D gene call is confident. This sequence originates from a man under 40 with type 1 diabetes. DNA sequence: TGTGCCAGCAGTGAAGTGGGCGGGCAAACGTCACCCCTCCACTTT. Protein translation: CASSEVGGQTSPLHF.